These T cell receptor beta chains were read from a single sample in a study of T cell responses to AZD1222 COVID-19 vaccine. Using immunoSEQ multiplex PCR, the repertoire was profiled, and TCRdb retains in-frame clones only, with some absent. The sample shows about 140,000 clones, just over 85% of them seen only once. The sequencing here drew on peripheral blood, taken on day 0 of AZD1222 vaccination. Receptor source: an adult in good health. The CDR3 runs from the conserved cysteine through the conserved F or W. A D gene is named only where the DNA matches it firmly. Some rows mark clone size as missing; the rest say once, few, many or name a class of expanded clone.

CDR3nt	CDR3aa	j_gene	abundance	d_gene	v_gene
TGTGCCAGCAGTGACGCTCCATCTCGACCAGATACGCAGTATTTT	CASSDAPSRPDTQYF	TRBJ2-3	few	NA	TRBV6-4
TGTGCCAGCTCACCGACCAGCGGGGATCAGCCCCAGCATTTT	CASSPTSGDQPQHF	TRBJ1-5	once	NA	TRBV18
TGCGCCAGCAGCCGAGTCACCGGGACTAGCGGGAGTATTAGAAATGAGCAGTTCTTC	CASSRVTGTSGSIRNEQFF	TRBJ2-1	NA	TRBD2	TRBV4-3
TGTGCCAGCAGCTTACAACGGAAGACAGGGCATAATTCACCCCTCCACTTT	CASSLQRKTGHNSPLHF	TRBJ1-6	few	TRBD1	TRBV11-3
TGTGCCAGCAGCTTACTCGGACAGGGGCCCATGAACACTGAAGCTTTCTTT	CASSLLGQGPMNTEAFF	TRBJ1-1	NA	TRBD1	TRBV7-9
TGTGCCAGCAGTTTTCGGATAGCTCGGTACGAGCAGTACTTC	CASSFRIARYEQYF	TRBJ2-7	NA	NA	TRBV28
TGTGCCAGTAAAGGGCTAGGGGTTGACTATGGCTACACCTTC	CASKGLGVDYGYTF	TRBJ1-2	few	NA	TRBV19
TGTGCCAGCAGTTACTGGGTTAGCAATCAGCCCCAGCATTTT	CASSYWVSNQPQHF	TRBJ1-5	NA	NA	TRBV6-2/TRBV6-3
TGTGCCAGCAGCCCTACCCTGGCGGGAGGACCCTACGAGCAGTACTTC	CASSPTLAGGPYEQYF	TRBJ2-7	NA	TRBD2	TRBV7-6
TGTGCCAGCTCAGAGGGGCCGCGGGGTGAGCAGTACTTC	CASSEGPRGEQYF	TRBJ2-7	NA	NA	TRBV18
TGTGCCAGCAGCTTATTGGGACAGGCTCGTGATGAGCAGTTCTTC	CASSLLGQARDEQFF	TRBJ2-1	NA	TRBD1	TRBV7-2
TGTGCCAGTAGGGGGGTATCAGCTGGAAACACCATATATTTT	CASRGVSAGNTIYF	TRBJ1-3	NA	NA	TRBV19
TGTGCCAGCAGCAAAGTCGCGGGAGGTGGTGAGCAGTTCTTC	CASSKVAGGGEQFF	TRBJ2-1	NA	TRBD2	TRBV11-3
TGTGCCAGCAGCCAAGATGGTCAGTCGAGGGGCACTGAAGCTTTCTTT	CASSQDGQSRGTEAFF	TRBJ1-1	NA	NA	TRBV3-1/TRBV3-2
TGTGCCAGCAGCCAAGATACTAGCACAGATACGCAGTATTTT	CASSQDTSTDTQYF	TRBJ2-3	once	NA	TRBV3-1/TRBV3-2
TGCGCCAGCAGCTTCGTATCAGACATCTATGGCTACACCTTC	CASSFVSDIYGYTF	TRBJ1-2	NA	NA	TRBV5-1
TGTGCCACCAGCCCGGGACTAGCGGGGGGCAATGAGCAGTTCTTC	CATSPGLAGGNEQFF	TRBJ2-1	NA	TRBD2	TRBV15
TGTGCCAGCAGATTGACAGGAAGAGAGACCCAGTACTTC	CASRLTGRETQYF	TRBJ2-5	NA	NA	TRBV6-5
TGCGCCAGCAGCCACGGACAGGTCGGCTACACCTTC	CASSHGQVGYTF	TRBJ1-2	once	TRBD1	TRBV5-1
TGTGCCAGCAGCTTTGACCGGGACCCATTCTACGAGCAGTACTTC	CASSFDRDPFYEQYF	TRBJ2-7	NA	NA	TRBV7-2
TGTGCCAGCAGCTTGGCCAAACTAGCGGTTAACACCGGGGAGCTGTTTTTT	CASSLAKLAVNTGELFF	TRBJ2-2	NA	TRBD2	TRBV5-8
TGCGCCAGCAGCTTCCTAGCGGGAGACAACACCGGGGAGCTGTTTTTT	CASSFLAGDNTGELFF	TRBJ2-2	NA	TRBD2	TRBV5-1
TGCAGCGTTGATTTAGGGACTAGCTCCTACGAGCAGTACTTC	CSVDLGTSSYEQYF	TRBJ2-7	NA	TRBD2	TRBV29-1
TGTGCCAGCAGTCTTACAGGGTGGGGCTACACCTTC	CASSLTGWGYTF	TRBJ1-2	NA	NA	TRBV6-5
TGCACCAGCAGCCCCAACCCGGGACTAGTATACATCGAGCAGTACTTC	CTSSPNPGLVYIEQYF	TRBJ2-7	few	NA	TRBV1
TGTGCCAGCAGGTTGGGCGTCGGGCACTATGGCTACACCTTC	CASRLGVGHYGYTF	TRBJ1-2	NA	NA	TRBV6-5
TGTGCCTGGAGTGTGGTGGACTCTGAAGCTTTCTTT	CAWSVVDSEAFF	TRBJ1-1	NA	NA	TRBV30
TGTGCCAGCAGCTTAGGCCCCAGCGGGATCACCGGGGAGCTGTTTTTT	CASSLGPSGITGELFF	TRBJ2-2	NA	TRBD2	TRBV7-6
TGTGCCAGCAGCCAAGGGCAAGGTCCCCCGCAGTATTTT	CASSQGQGPPQYF	TRBJ2-3	NA	NA	TRBV14
TGTGCCAGCAGCCGACAAGAGACCCAGTACTTC	CASSRQETQYF	TRBJ2-5	NA	NA	TRBV3-1/TRBV3-2
TGTGCCAGCAGTTTCCCCTCGACTACGACAGATACGCAGTATTTT	CASSFPSTTTDTQYF	TRBJ2-3	NA	NA	TRBV28